The 21 T cell receptor beta chains below all came from one sample that was sequenced in a study of blood T cell repertoires in COVID-19. Libraries were prepared by immunoSEQ multiplex PCR; TCRdb keeps only in-frame clonotypes and omits some of them. The sample has roughly 150,000 clones, 75% to 85% seen once. The specimen sequenced was peripheral blood. The receptors were sampled from a woman in her fifties or sixties in a cohort sampled during active or convalescent COVID-19.

The rearrangement uses TRBV19 and TRBJ1-2; 8 bases map to TRBD1. The V gene's germline CDR1 is LNHDA and CDR2 SQIVND (reference sequence). The CDR3 runs 15 residues. Trimming at V came to 5 bases and at J to 8 bases, leaving 13 bases not matched to a gene. This CDR3 reads CASSFGTGRNRGYTF. In DNA form, the CDR3 reads TGTGCCAGTAGTTTTGGGACAGGAAGGAATCGAGGCTACACCTTC.

The gene calls are TRBV27 and TRBJ2-7; TRBD2 aligns across 10 bases. V was clipped by 5 bases and J by 4 bases; unmatched bases: 5. CDR1 MNHEY and CDR2 SMNVEV come from the germline V gene (reference sequence). There are 14 residues in the CDR3. The CDR3 loop is CASSPATSGYEQYF. The CDR3 region has the DNA TGTGCCAGCAGTCCGGCGACTAGCGGGTACGAGCAGTACTTC.

The V gene is TRBV7-9, the J gene TRBJ1-3; maybe TRBD1 (5 bases). This CDR3 is built from 15 residues. V was cut by 4 bases and J by 0 bases, with 10 bases left in between. Germline CDR1 and CDR2: SEHNR and FQNEAQ (reference sequence). The CDR3 nucleotides read TGTGCCAGCAGCTCAGACGGGGGCTCTGGAAACACCATATATTTT. Residues: CASSSDGGSGNTIYF.

This clone has a handful of counts. The chain joins TRBV6-5 to TRBJ1-1, with 7 nucleotides matching TRBD1. Trimming took 5 bases from V and 1 from J; bases not matched to a gene: 4. This CDR3 has 14 amino acids. Looked up from germline, CDR1 is MNHEY and CDR2 is SVGAGI. CDR3 sequence (DNA): TGTGCCAGCAGTCCGAACAGGGGGAACACTGAAGCTTTCTTT. Its protein product is CASSPNRGNTEAFF.

The rearrangement links TRBV19 to TRBJ2-7; D perhaps matches TRBD1 (7 bases). The CDR3 has 15 residues. The germline V gene encodes CDR1 LNHDA and CDR2 SQIVND (reference sequence). The V gene lost 6 bases and the J gene lost 1 base, with 16 bases spanning the gap. The CDR3 loop reads CASSRGATRSYEQYF. The DNA for the CDR3 is TGTGCCAGTAGCAGGGGGGCGACTAGGTCCTACGAGCAGTACTTC.

V and J are TRBV5-1 and TRBJ1-1; 9 bases match TRBD1. J lost 5 bases, V lost 4 bases, and 6 bases had no gene match. CDR1 is SGHRS and CDR2 is YFSETQ in the germline V gene. This CDR3 is built from 14 residues. CDR3 amino acids: CASSQDRGFTEAFF. The CDR3 DNA reads TGCGCCAGCAGCCAGGACAGGGGTTTTACTGAAGCTTTCTTT.

This sequence joins TRBV3-1 (or the pseudogene TRBV3-2) and TRBJ1-4; D not resolved. The CDR3 loop spans 12 amino acids. Germline CDR1 and CDR2: LGHDT and YNNKEL (reference sequence). V shed 3 bases and J shed 7 bases, with 6 bases lying between them. CDR3 loop: CASSQGGEKLFF. As DNA, the CDR3 is TGTGCCAGCAGCCAGGGAGGTGAAAAACTGTTTTTT.

The chain employs TRBV3-1 (or the pseudogene TRBV3-2) and TRBJ2-6, with unresolved D. This CDR3 is 14 amino acids long. Germline-derived CDR1 and CDR2 are LGHDT and YNNKEL (reference sequence). The ends were cut back, 4 bases at V and 3 bases at J, with 7 bases in the middle. DNA of the CDR3: TGTGCCAGCAGCCCACATGGTGGGGCCAACGTCCTGACTTTC. It specifies CASSPHGGANVLTF.

This clone occurred a few times. J is TRBJ1-5 and V is TRBV6-6; 9 bases fit TRBD1. The CDR3 extends over 17 amino acids. Germline CDR1 MNHNY, CDR2 SVGAGI (reference sequence). V dropped 6 bases and J dropped 4; count of bases not matched to a gene: 13. The CDR3 loop is CASSRTGQGQGNQPQHF. The CDR3 coding sequence is TGTGCCAGCAGCCGAACGGGACAGGGCCAAGGAAATCAGCCCCAGCATTTT.

The sample holds one count of this clone. This chain connects TRBV7-2 to TRBJ2-1, with 10 bases identical to TRBD2. V lost 0 bases and J lost 3; bases outside the gene matches: 5. The germline V gene has CDR1 SGHTA and CDR2 FQGNSA. There are 17 residues in the CDR3. CDR3 sequence (DNA): TGTGCCAGCAGCTTAGCCGTGGCTAGCGGGGGCTACAATGAGCAGTTCTTC. This sequence encodes CASSLAVASGGYNEQFF. Full variable domain (outside the CDR3, taken from reference TRBV7-2 and TRBJ2-1): GAGVSQSPSNKVTEKGKDVELRCDPISGHTALYWYRQSLGQGLEFLIYFQGNSAPDKSGLPSDRFSAERTGGSVSTLTIQRTQQEDSAVYLCASSLAVASGGYNEQFFGPGTRLTVL.

The gene calls are TRBV5-4 and TRBJ1-1; 7 bases fit TRBD1. The CDR3 sequence is 13 residues long. Germline CDR1 is SGHNT and CDR2 is YYREEE (reference sequence). Losses at the gene ends were 5 bases for V and 5 bases for J; bases not matched to a gene: 6. The CDR3 DNA reads as TGTGCCAGCAGTTCGGGACAGATGACTGAAGCTTTCTTT. It encodes CASSSGQMTEAFF.

The chain has TRBV19 and TRBJ2-5; 10 bases map to TRBD2. Per germline, CDR1 LNHDA and CDR2 SQIVND (reference sequence). J was trimmed by 2 bases and V by 3 bases; bases with no gene match: 9. The CDR3 sequence is 17 residues long. CDR3 residues: CASSMGWLAGEQETQYF. The CDR3 DNA reads as TGTGCCAGTAGTATGGGTTGGCTAGCGGGGGAACAAGAGACCCAGTACTTC.

V and J are TRBV12-3 or TRBV12-4 and TRBJ1-1, with D tentatively TRBD1 (5 bases). The length of the CDR3 is 11 residues. With 3 bases removed from V and 10 bases from J, the gap between germline ends came to 9 bases. The CDR3 nucleotides are TGTGCCAGCAGTTTGGGGAGGGGAGCTTTCTTT. It specifies CASSLGRGAFF.

The chain uses TRBV19 and TRBJ1-2, with 12 bases that match TRBD1. Unmatched junction bases numbered 6, after V lost 6 bases and J lost 7 bases. The CDR3 sequence is 14 residues long. Germline loops: CDR1 LNHDA, CDR2 SQIVND (reference sequence). The CDR3 spells CASRKGTGGSGYTF. The CDR3 region has the DNA TGTGCCAGTAGAAAGGGGACAGGGGGCTCTGGCTACACCTTC.

The V call is TRBV19, the J call TRBJ2-1; 9 bases agree with TRBD2. CDR3 length equals 16 residues. Germline-derived CDR1 and CDR2 are LNHDA and SQIVND (reference sequence). The V gene end was trimmed by 8 bases and the J gene end by 5 bases; junction bases not matched to a gene: 13. CDR3 sequence: CASSPRGLAGNNEQFF. Written as DNA, the CDR3 is TGTGCCAGTTCACCCCGGGGGCTAGCGGGGAACAATGAGCAGTTCTTC.

The chain combines TRBV6-4 with TRBJ2-3, with D maybe TRBD2 (6 bases). CDR3 size: 14 residues. CDR1 MRHNA and CDR2 SNTAGT come from the germline V gene. V was trimmed by 11 bases and J by 4 bases, leaving 19 bases between them. The CDR3 protein is CAFTGGREADTQYF. DNA for the CDR3: TGTGCCTTTACAGGAGGCAGGGAGGCAGATACGCAGTATTTT.

V and J are TRBV29-1 and TRBJ1-1, with D possibly being TRBD1 (6 bases). Trimming took off 7 bases at V and 4 bases at J, with 16 bases between the two ends. Per germline, CDR1 SQVTM and CDR2 ANQGSEA. CDR3 size: 13 residues. The CDR3 bases are TGCAGCGCCGGGGACATTCTCAGCACTGAAGCTTTCTTT. Its translation: CSAGDILSTEAFF.

The rearrangement joins TRBV6-1 to TRBJ2-7, with D possibly matching TRBD2 (7 bases). Germline V lookup: CDR1 MNHNS, CDR2 SASEGT. The CDR3 contains 14 residues. Between the trimmed V and J ends, which lost 3 bases and 4 bases, there was a span of 13 bases. The CDR3 is CASSERGREYEQYF. The CDR3 DNA reads TGTGCCAGCAGTGAGCGGGGGCGGGAGTACGAGCAGTACTTC.

The V call is TRBV30, the J call TRBJ2-1, with 13 bases lining up with TRBD2. Germline trimming cut 2 bases from V and 8 bases from J; bases unmatched to any gene: 6. Germline V lookup: CDR1 GTSNPN, CDR2 SVGIG (reference sequence). The CDR3 is 15 residues long. The CDR3 here is CAWSIGLAGVDEQFF. The CDR3 DNA is TGTGCCTGGAGTATCGGACTAGCGGGGGTGGATGAGCAGTTCTTC.

This rearrangement joins TRBV10-3 to TRBJ1-6; 7 bases are shared with TRBD1. CDR1 is ENHRY, CDR2 SYGVKD, per germline. Trimming at V came to 8 bases and at J to 9 bases, leaving 16 bases not matched to a gene. The CDR3 totals 16 residues. The CDR3 nucleotides are TGTGCCATCTCGACTTTGCCGGGGCCAGGGGGTTCACCCCTCCACTTT. Its protein product is CAISTLPGPGGSPLHF.

CDR3 DNA sequence: TGTGCCTGGAGTGTAGAGGCGGCGAGCACTGAAGCTTTCTTT. This codes for CAWSVEAASTEAFF. The V and J genes are TRBV30 and TRBJ1-1, with D unclear. The V and J ends lost 0 bases and 4 bases respectively, with 12 bases between them. CDR1 GTSNPN and CDR2 SVGIG come from the germline V gene (reference sequence). This CDR3 region has 14 residues.